This T cell receptor beta chain was observed in a study of CD8+CD57+ T cells in acquired aplastic anemia. Study details: CD4+ and CD8+ cells, once sorted, gave DNA averaging about 3 ug. Sequencing produced an average of about 11 million reads per healthy donor for CD4+ cells.

Profiling that covered TCR beta VDJ and CDR3 relied on genomic DNA as its template. MiXCR was run by TCRdb on the reads, yielding one entry per CDR3 protein. The table shows a few hundred thousand distinct CDR3 sequences, with approximately 35% occurring only once. As concerns this clonotype: Its specificity is not known.

Study observations and caveats: Patients showed no significant difference from controls in CD8+ Simpson's diversity. Some 30 was the count of CD8+ CDR3 sequences that patients shared with controls.

The CDR3 totals 17 residues. V gave up 1 base and J gave up 3 bases; unmatched junction bases: 11. CDR1 and CDR2 from the germline V gene are DFQATT and SNEGSKA (reference sequence). V and J are TRBV20-1 and TRBJ2-1; 8 bases are a match to TRBD2. This clonotype was obtained from a human donor in good health, serving as a control. The specimen was sorted CD4+, CD8+, or CD8+CD57+ T cells (not recorded which) from PBMCs. CDR3 sequence: CSARAGKRELGYNEQFF. The CDR3, as DNA: TGCAGTGCTAGAGCGGGGAAGCGGGAGCTCGGCTACAATGAGCAGTTCTTC.